These T cell receptor beta chains were read from a single sample in a study of CD8 T cells in Susac syndrome. TCRdb recomputed calls from the immunoSEQ multiplex PCR reads with MiXCR, one row per CDR3 protein. The data show about 190,000 distinct CDR3 sequences, 85% to 95% seen once. Sequencing was carried out using CD4+ T cells from PBMCs. Receptors originate from a human donor in good health. The CDR3 runs from the conserved cysteine through the conserved F or W. The order of the fields is V gene, clone size, CDR3 protein. Size values are once, few and many counts, or a class for expanded clones, and some rows have none.

v_call: TRBV20-1
clone_size: .
cdr3_aa: CSARTGYGYTF

v_call: TRBV7-2
clone_size: .
cdr3_aa: CASSVLAANEQFF

v_call: TRBV12-3/TRBV12-4
clone_size: .
cdr3_aa: CASTEGPAEETQYF

v_call: TRBV6-5
clone_size: .
cdr3_aa: CASSYASRGGQYF

v_call: TRBV27
clone_size: .
cdr3_aa: CASSPSGTASNEQFF

v_call: TRBV28
clone_size: .
cdr3_aa: CASGLPLRAGYTF

v_call: TRBV6-1
clone_size: .
cdr3_aa: CASSLSVGEQFF

v_call: TRBV3-1
clone_size: .
cdr3_aa: CASSLGQSGYTF

v_call: TRBV28
clone_size: .
cdr3_aa: CASSLETAYSNQPQHF

v_call: TRBV29-1
clone_size: once
cdr3_aa: CSVGEGRGETQYF

v_call: TRBV20-1
clone_size: .
cdr3_aa: CSAREGRARETQYF

v_call: TRBV20-1
clone_size: .
cdr3_aa: CSARDPREGTRTDTQYF

v_call: TRBV3-1
clone_size: .
cdr3_aa: CASSQVSFGGEKLFF

v_call: TRBV27
clone_size: .
cdr3_aa: CATLIGVHGYTF

v_call: TRBV29-1
clone_size: .
cdr3_aa: CSVGSTSLGPLSATQYF

v_call: TRBV29-1
clone_size: .
cdr3_aa: CSVVWNYNEQFF

v_call: TRBV12-3/TRBV12-4
clone_size: .
cdr3_aa: CASSFYGGRLPDTQYF

v_call: TRBV30
clone_size: .
cdr3_aa: CAWSAGRRGYNSPLHF

v_call: TRBV6-5
clone_size: .
cdr3_aa: CASSSESVETQYF

v_call: TRBV29-1
clone_size: once
cdr3_aa: CSVDGSGAGANVLTF

v_call: TRBV30
clone_size: .
cdr3_aa: CAWSGGQGETQYF

v_call: TRBV14
clone_size: .
cdr3_aa: CASSQGLKAINEKLFF

v_call: TRBV2
clone_size: .
cdr3_aa: CASSEMKAGGGYTF

v_call: TRBV5-6
clone_size: .
cdr3_aa: CASSLGRYQPQHF

v_call: TRBV5-4
clone_size: .
cdr3_aa: CASSAPSGRTDTQYF

v_call: TRBV29-1
clone_size: .
cdr3_aa: CSFKHTAYEQYF

v_call: TRBV7-9
clone_size: .
cdr3_aa: CASSSAFGPYNEQFF

v_call: TRBV11-2
clone_size: .
cdr3_aa: CASSLRGPGPNSPLHF

v_call: TRBV12-3/TRBV12-4
clone_size: once
cdr3_aa: CASSLGGLAGTDTQYF

v_call: TRBV3-1
clone_size: many
cdr3_aa: CASSQGGYGYTF

v_call: TRBV29-1
clone_size: .
cdr3_aa: CSVGGTGSDTQYF

v_call: TRBV5-1
clone_size: .
cdr3_aa: CASSLRAGQAEGYTF

v_call: TRBV5-1
clone_size: .
cdr3_aa: CASSLAESEAFF